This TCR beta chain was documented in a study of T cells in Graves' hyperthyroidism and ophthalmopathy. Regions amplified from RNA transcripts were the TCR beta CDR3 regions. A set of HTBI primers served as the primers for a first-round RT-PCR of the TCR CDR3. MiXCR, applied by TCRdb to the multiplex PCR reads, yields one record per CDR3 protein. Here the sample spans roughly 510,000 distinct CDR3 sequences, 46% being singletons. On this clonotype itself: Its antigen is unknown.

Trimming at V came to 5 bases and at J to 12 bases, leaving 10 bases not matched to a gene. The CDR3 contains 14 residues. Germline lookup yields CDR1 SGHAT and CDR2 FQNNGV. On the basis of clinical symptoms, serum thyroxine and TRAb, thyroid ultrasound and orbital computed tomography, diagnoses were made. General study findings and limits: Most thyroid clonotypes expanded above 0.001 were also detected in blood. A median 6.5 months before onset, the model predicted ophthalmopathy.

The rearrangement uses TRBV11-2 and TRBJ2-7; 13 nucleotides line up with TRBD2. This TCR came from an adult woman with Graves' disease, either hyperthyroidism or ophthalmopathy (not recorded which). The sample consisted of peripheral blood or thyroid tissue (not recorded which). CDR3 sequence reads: CASSQTSGRPRSYF. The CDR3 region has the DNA TGTGCCAGCAGCCAGACTAGCGGGAGGCCTCGGTCGTACTTC.